The source of this TCR beta chain is a study of T cell responses to AZD1222 COVID-19 vaccine. Trimming stripped 1 base from V and 3 bases from J, with 7 bases between. Looked up from germline, CDR1 is LGHNA and CDR2 is YNFKEQ. The CDR3 totals 13 residues. This clone has only one observation. Data came from immunoSEQ multiplex PCR; TCRdb stores just in-frame clones and leaves some out. The data hold about 70,000 clones, with more than 75% observed a single time. The sequence was obtained from an adult who received the MenACWY meningococcal vaccine as a control. The sequenced sample was peripheral blood, obtained 28 days after the second dose of the MenACWY control vaccine. V is TRBV4-2 and J is TRBJ2-7; unclear D gene. The CDR3 loop is CASSQVGRYEQYF. The CDR3 DNA reads as TGTGCCAGCAGCCAAGTTGGCCGCTACGAGCAGTACTTC.